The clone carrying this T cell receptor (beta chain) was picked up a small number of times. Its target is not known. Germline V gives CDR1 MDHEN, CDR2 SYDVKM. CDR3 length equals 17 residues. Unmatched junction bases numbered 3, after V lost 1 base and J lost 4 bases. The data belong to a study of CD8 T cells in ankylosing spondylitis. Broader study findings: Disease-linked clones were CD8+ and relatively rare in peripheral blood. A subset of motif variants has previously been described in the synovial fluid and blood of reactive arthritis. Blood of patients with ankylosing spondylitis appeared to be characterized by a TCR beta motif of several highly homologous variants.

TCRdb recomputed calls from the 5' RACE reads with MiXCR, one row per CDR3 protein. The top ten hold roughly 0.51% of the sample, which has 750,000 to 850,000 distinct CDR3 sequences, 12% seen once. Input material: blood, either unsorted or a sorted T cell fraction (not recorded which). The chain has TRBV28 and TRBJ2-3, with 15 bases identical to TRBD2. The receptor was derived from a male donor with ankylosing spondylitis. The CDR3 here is CASSLSGLAGGPDTQYF. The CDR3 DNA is TGTGCCAGCAGTTTATCGGGACTAGCGGGAGGACCAGATACGCAGTATTTT.